What follows is one T cell receptor beta chain and its context. What it recognizes is unknown. The germline gives CDR1 MNHEY, CDR2 SMNVEV (reference sequence). The CDR3 totals 14 residues. V was pared by 10 bases and J by 1 base, with 16 bases between. The sample's treatment: some 20 received Ad26.COV2.S at low or high dose, single or two shots; 5 received placebo; per-sample allocation not given. The study sampled participants on day 63 after the first vaccine or placebo injection. Vaccination used an Ad26 vector expressing Wuhan-strain SARS-CoV-2 spike. This record comes from a study of Ad26.COV2.S vaccination and SARS-CoV-2 variants. Background on the study: Participants got Ad26.COV2.S intramuscularly, once or twice 56 days apart.

Assay: immunoSEQ multiplex PCR; the TCRdb copy retains only in-frame clones and omits some. In the table there are around 450,000 clones, more than 75% of which are singletons. Broader study findings: Vaccine recipients posted higher spike-specific TCR breadth than their placebo counterparts. Researchers cautioned that TCR breadth and depth analyses may have underestimated total T cell responses.

This TCR was recovered from a person between 18 and 65 years old who received the Ad26.COV2.S COVID-19 vaccine or a placebo. Sequenced material: peripheral blood, taken in a trial of Ad26.COV2.S vaccine versus placebo. J is TRBJ1-1 and V is TRBV27; no firm D call. The CDR3 reads CATRIFGGNTEAFF. The CDR3 nucleotides read TGTGCCACCCGTATATTTGGAGGGAACACTGAAGCTTTCTTT.